The source of this TCR beta chain is a study of blood T cell repertoires in COVID-19. About the study: PBMCs, B-cell-depleted T cells, or T cells were the source of the cDNA or gDNA that made up the material.

With V trimmed by 0 bases and J by 7 bases, 5 bases remained unmatched. The germline gives CDR1 LNHNV, CDR2 YYDKDF (reference sequence). CDR3 length: 16 amino acids. Sequenced by immunoSEQ multiplex PCR; TCRdb stores in-frame clones only, minus some. The sample lists around 260,000 clones; roughly 85% were seen once. Sample: peripheral blood. This chain connects TRBV15 to TRBJ2-2; 10 bases align to TRBD2. This TCR was sampled from a man in his sixties who had recovered from COVID-19. The CDR3: CATSRELAGGNGELFF. CDR3 sequence (DNA): TGTGCCACCAGCAGAGAGTTAGCGGGGGGAAACGGGGAGCTGTTTTTT.